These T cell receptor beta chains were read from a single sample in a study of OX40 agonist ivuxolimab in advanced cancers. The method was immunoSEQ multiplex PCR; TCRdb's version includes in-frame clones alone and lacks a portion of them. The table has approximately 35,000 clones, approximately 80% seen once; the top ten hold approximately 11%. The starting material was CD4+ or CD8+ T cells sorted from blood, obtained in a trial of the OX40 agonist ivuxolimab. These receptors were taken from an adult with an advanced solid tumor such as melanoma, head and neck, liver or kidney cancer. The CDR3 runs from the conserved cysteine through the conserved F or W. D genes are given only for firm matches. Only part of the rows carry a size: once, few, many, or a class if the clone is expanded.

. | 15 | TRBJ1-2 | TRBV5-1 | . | CASSFTGDGIYGYTF | TGCGCCAGCAGCTTCACCGGGGACGGGATCTATGGCTACACCTTC
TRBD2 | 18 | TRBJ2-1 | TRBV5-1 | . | CASSLIQLAAGSYNEQFF | TGCGCCAGCAGCTTGATACAGCTAGCGGCCGGCTCCTACAATGAGCAGTTCTTC
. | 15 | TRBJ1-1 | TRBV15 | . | CATSREGWGGTEAFF | TGTGCCACCAGCAGAGAGGGTTGGGGGGGCACTGAAGCTTTCTTT
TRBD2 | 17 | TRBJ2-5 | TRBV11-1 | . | CASSLEQLAGGLETQYF | TGTGCCAGCAGCTTAGAGCAACTAGCGGGGGGGCTTGAGACCCAGTACTTC
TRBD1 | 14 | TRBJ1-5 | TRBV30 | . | CAWSTGQGHQPQHF | TGTGCCTGGAGCACGGGACAGGGTCATCAGCCCCAGCATTTT
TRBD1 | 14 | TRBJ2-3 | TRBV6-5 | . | CASKWTGIADTQYF | TGTGCCAGCAAATGGACAGGGATCGCAGATACGCAGTATTTT
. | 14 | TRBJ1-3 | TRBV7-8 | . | CASSLGGSGNTIYF | TGTGCCAGCAGCTTAGGGGGCTCTGGAAACACCATATATTTT
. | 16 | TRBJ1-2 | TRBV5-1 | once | CASSLIIEGLDYGYTF | TGCGCCAGCAGCTTGATAATTGAGGGGTTGGACTATGGCTACACCTTC
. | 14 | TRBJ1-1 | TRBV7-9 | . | CASSTNRDATEAFF | TGTGCCAGCAGCACGAACAGGGATGCCACTGAAGCTTTCTTT
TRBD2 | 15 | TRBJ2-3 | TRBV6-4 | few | CASGKAGGSSDTQYF | TGTGCCAGCGGGAAAGCGGGGGGGTCTTCTGATACGCAGTATTTT
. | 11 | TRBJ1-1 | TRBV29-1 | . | CSVRKNTEAFF | TGCAGCGTTCGGAAGAACACTGAAGCTTTCTTT
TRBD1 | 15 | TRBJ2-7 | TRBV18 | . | CASSPQRGQGYEQYF | TGTGCCAGCTCACCACAGAGGGGACAGGGCTACGAGCAGTACTTC
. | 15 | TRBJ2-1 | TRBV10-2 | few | CASSDRGESYNEQFF | TGCGCCAGCAGTGATAGAGGGGAGTCCTACAATGAGCAGTTCTTC
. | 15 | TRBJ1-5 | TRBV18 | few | CASSQTGISNQPQHF | TGTGCCAGCTCCCAAACAGGGATTAGCAATCAGCCCCAGCATTTT
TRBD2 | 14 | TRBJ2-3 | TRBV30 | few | CAWSVGLVTDTQYF | TGTGCCTGGAGTGTAGGACTAGTCACAGATACGCAGTATTTT
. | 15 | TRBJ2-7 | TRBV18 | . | CASSQGPPEGYEQYF | TGTGCCAGCTCCCAGGGCCCTCCGGAGGGCTACGAGCAGTACTTC
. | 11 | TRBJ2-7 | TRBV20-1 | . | CSARLTYEQYF | TGCAGTGCTAGGTTGACCTACGAGCAGTACTTC
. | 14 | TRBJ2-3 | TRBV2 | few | CASSENRVTDTQYF | TGTGCCAGCAGTGAGAACAGGGTCACAGATACGCAGTATTTT
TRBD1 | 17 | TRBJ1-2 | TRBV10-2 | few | CASSDPDRASRGYGYTF | TGCGCCAGCAGTGATCCGGACAGGGCAAGTCGAGGTTATGGCTACACCTTC
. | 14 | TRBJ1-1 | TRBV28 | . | CASIKAGENTEAFF | TGTGCCAGCATAAAGGCAGGGGAGAACACTGAAGCTTTCTTT
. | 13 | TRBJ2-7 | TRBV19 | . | CASSIDEGDEQYF | TGTGCCAGTAGTATAGATGAGGGGGACGAGCAGTACTTC
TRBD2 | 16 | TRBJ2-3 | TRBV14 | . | CASSQGTSGGRDTQYF | TGTGCCAGCAGCCAAGGGACTAGCGGGGGGCGAGATACGCAGTATTTT
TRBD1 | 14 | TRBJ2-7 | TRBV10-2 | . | CATRADRGTWEQYF | TGCGCCACCCGTGCCGACAGGGGGACGTGGGAGCAGTACTTC
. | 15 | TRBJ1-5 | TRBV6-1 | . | CASSDWGDSNQPQHF | TGTGCCAGCAGTGATTGGGGGGATAGCAATCAGCCCCAGCATTTT
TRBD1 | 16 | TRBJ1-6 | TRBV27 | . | CASSLRQGGYNSPLHF | TGTGCCAGCAGTTTACGACAGGGGGGTTATAATTCACCCCTCCACTTT
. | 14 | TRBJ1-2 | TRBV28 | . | CASSLTLANYGYTF | TGTGCCAGCAGCCTGACATTGGCTAACTATGGCTACACCTTC
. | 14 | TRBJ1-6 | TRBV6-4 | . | CASSDAAFNSPLHF | TGTGCCAGCAGTGACGCGGCCTTCAATTCACCCCTCCACTTT
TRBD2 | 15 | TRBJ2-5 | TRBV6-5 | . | CASSYSTSGGETQYF | TGTGCCAGCAGTTACTCGACTAGCGGGGGAGAGACCCAGTACTTC
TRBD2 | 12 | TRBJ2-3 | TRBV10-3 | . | CANAGGPDTQYF | TGTGCCAACGCGGGGGGCCCAGATACGCAGTATTTT
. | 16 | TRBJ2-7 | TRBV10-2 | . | CASNPVGQGGFYEQYF | TGCGCCAGCAACCCCGTCGGGCAGGGTGGGTTCTACGAGCAGTACTTC
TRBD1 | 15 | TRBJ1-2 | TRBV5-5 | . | CASSWGQALAYGYTF | TGTGCCAGCAGCTGGGGACAGGCTTTGGCCTATGGCTACACCTTC
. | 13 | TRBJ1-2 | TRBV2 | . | CASSAQGDYGYTF | TGTGCCAGCAGTGCCCAGGGTGACTATGGCTACACCTTC
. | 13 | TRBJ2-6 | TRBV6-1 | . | CASGTYLSSVLTF | TGTGCCTCCGGAACGTATCTGAGTAGCGTCCTGACTTTC
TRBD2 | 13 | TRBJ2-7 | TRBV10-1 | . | CASSSGLENEQYF | TGCGCCAGCAGCTCGGGACTAGAAAACGAGCAGTACTTC
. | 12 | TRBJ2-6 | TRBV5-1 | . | CASSWDHNVLTF | TGCGCCAGCAGCTGGGACCATAACGTCCTGACTTTC
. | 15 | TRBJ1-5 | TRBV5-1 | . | CASSLDGMSNQPQHF | TGCGCCAGCAGCCTTGACGGGATGAGCAATCAGCCCCAGCATTTT
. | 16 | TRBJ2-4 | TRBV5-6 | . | CASSLGEGLAKNIQYF | TGTGCCAGCAGCTTGGGAGAGGGCCTAGCCAAAAACATTCAGTACTTC
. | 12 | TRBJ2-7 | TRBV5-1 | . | CASSPNSYEQYF | TGTGCCAGCAGCCCCAACAGTTACGAGCAGTACTTC
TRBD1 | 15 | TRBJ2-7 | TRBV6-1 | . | CASSAWTGGMDEQYF | TGTGCCAGCAGTGCCTGGACAGGGGGCATGGACGAGCAGTACTTC
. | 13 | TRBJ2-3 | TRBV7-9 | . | CASSSTSTDTQYF | TGTGCCAGCAGCTCCACTAGCACAGATACGCAGTATTTT
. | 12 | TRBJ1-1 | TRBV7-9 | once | CASSSVNTEAFF | TGTGCCAGCAGCTCCGTAAACACTGAAGCTTTCTTT
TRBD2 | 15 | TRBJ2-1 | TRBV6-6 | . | CASSGLAGVDGEQFF | TGTGCCAGCAGCGGATTAGCGGGGGTTGATGGTGAGCAGTTCTTC
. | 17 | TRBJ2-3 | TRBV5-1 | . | CASSLNRAGASTDTQYF | TGCGCCAGCAGCTTGAATCGGGCGGGGGCTAGCACAGATACGCAGTATTTT
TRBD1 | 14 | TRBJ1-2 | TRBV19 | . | CASSILDRTYGYTF | TGTGCCAGTAGTATTCTGGACAGGACTTATGGCTACACCTTC
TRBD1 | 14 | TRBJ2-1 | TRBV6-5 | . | CASSSTGTANEQFF | TGTGCCAGCAGTTCTACCGGGACAGCGAATGAGCAGTTCTTC
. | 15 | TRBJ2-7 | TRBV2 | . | CASSEPGAAFYEQYF | TGTGCCAGCAGTGAACCTGGGGCCGCCTTCTACGAGCAGTACTTC
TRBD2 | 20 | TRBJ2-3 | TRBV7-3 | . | CASSLYTGTSGAYSTDTQYF | TGTGCCAGCAGCTTGTATACCGGGACTAGCGGGGCTTATAGCACAGATACGCAGTATTTT
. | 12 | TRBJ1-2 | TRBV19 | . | CASRKINYGYTF | TGTGCCAGTAGGAAGATTAACTATGGCTACACCTTC
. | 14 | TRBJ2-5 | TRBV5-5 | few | CASSFDSNQETQYF | TGTGCCAGCAGCTTCGACAGTAATCAAGAGACCCAGTACTTC
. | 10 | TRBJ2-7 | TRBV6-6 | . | CASRPRGRTF | TGTGCCAGCAGACCACGGGGACGGACCTTC
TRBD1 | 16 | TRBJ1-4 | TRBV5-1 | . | CASSLSLTGGGEKLFF | TGCGCCAGCAGCTTATCACTGACAGGGGGCGGTGAAAAACTGTTTTTT
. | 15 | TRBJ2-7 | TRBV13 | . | CASSSSGTGDSEQYF | TGTGCCAGCAGCTCCTCAGGGACGGGGGATTCCGAGCAGTACTTC
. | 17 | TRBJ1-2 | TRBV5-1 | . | CASTESSPGPVNYGYTF | TGCGCCAGCACGGAGAGCAGTCCGGGACCGGTCAACTATGGCTACACCTTC
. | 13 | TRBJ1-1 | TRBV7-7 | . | CASSKDTGTEAFF | TGTGCCAGCAGTAAGGACACGGGGACTGAAGCTTTCTTT
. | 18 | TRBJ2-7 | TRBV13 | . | CASTFSRLGGRPVGEQYF | TGTGCCAGCACCTTCTCCCGATTGGGGGGAAGGCCCGTGGGCGAGCAGTACTTC